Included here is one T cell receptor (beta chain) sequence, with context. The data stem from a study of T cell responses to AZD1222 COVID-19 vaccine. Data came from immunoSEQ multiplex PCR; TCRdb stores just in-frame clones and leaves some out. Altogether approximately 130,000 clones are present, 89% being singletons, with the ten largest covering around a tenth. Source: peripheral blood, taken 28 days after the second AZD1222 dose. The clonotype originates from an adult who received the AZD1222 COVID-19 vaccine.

The DNA of the CDR3 is TGTGCCAGCGAGGGCTCTGGGGCCAACGTCCTGACTTTC. It translates to CASEGSGANVLTF. This chain joins TRBV7-9 and TRBJ2-6; TRBD2 might be the D (5 bases). The V gene lost 8 bases and the J gene lost 0 bases, with 5 bases spanning the gap. Per the germline V gene, CDR1 is SEHNR and CDR2 is FQNEAQ (reference sequence). This CDR3 comprises 13 residues. Based on the CDR3 plus reference TRBV7-9 and TRBJ2-6, the full variable domain is DTGVSQNPRHKITKRGQNVTFRCDPISEHNRLYWYRQTLGQGPEFLTYFQNEAQLEKSRLLSDRFSAERPKGSFSTLEIQRTEQGDSAMYLCASEGSGANVLTFGAGSRLTVL.